This passage covers 17 T cell receptor beta chains from one sample sequenced in a study of blood T cells in healthy people across ages. For the second PCR, which ran for about 6 to 11 cycles, a sample-barcoded 5' primer and a J-beta primer mix were used. TCRdb re-called the 5' RACE reads with MiXCR, one entry per CDR3 protein. Of under 800,000 distinct CDR3 sequences listed, roughly 47% were seen once; the top ten hold 20% to 25%. The sample comprised blood. The receptors were gathered from a woman aged 55-70 years in good health.

This clonotype was observed many times. This rearrangement joins TRBV24-1 to TRBJ2-3; D possibly corresponds to TRBD1 (5 bases). This CDR3 contains 13 residues. The germline V and J ends were trimmed by 9 bases and 3 bases, with 12 bases remaining between them. The germline V gene encodes CDR1 KGHDR and CDR2 SFDVKD. The CDR3 reads CATEGAATDTQYF. CDR3 nucleotides: TGTGCCACCGAAGGGGCCGCTACAGATACGCAGTATTTT.

V usage is TRBV7-2 and J usage is TRBJ2-5, with D possibly matching TRBD2 (5 bases). The germline V gene has CDR1 SGHTA and CDR2 FQGNSA. The CDR3 runs to 13 residues. The V end was cut by 5 bases, the J end by 5 bases, with 12 bases between. The CDR3 DNA is TGTGCCAGCAGCGGGAGTACCCGGGAGACCCAGTACTTC. Protein: CASSGSTRETQYF.

The J gene is TRBJ2-1, the V gene TRBV5-1; 10 nucleotides line up with TRBD1. Germline assignment: CDR1 SGHRS and CDR2 YFSETQ. The CDR3 is made up of 16 amino acids. V was pared by 5 bases and J by 0 bases, with 5 bases of the junction left unmatched. CDR3 protein: CASSRDRGNSYNEQFF. CDR3 coding DNA: TGCGCCAGCAGTAGGGACAGGGGCAACTCCTACAATGAGCAGTTCTTC.

V and J are TRBV28 and TRBJ2-1; D remains ambiguous. The V gene's germline CDR1 is MDHEN and CDR2 SYDVKM. The CDR3 runs to 17 residues. Trimming removed 5 bases from V and 0 bases from J, with 17 bases in between. Here the CDR3 DNA reads TGTGCCAGCAGTAATGGCCAACAGTGGGGCTCCTACAATGAGCAGTTCTTC. It encodes CASSNGQQWGSYNEQFF.

This clonotype has just a few counts. The chain couples TRBV3-1 to TRBJ2-1, with D possibly being TRBD2 (6 bases). The germline gives CDR1 LGHDT, CDR2 YNNKEL (reference sequence). CDR3 length equals 15 residues. Trimming took 1 base from V and 9 from J, leaving 16 bases between them. CDR3: CASSQAGTPTSEQFF. The CDR3 region has the DNA TGTGCCAGCAGCCAAGCCGGGACTCCAACCAGTGAGCAGTTCTTC.

CDR3 region: CSARRLAGDTGELFF. The CDR3 DNA sequence: TGCAGTGCTAGAAGGCTCGCGGGGGACACCGGGGAGCTGTTTTTT. The rearrangement joins TRBV20-1 to TRBJ2-2; TRBD2 aligns across 7 bases. This CDR3 comprises 15 residues. J lost 3 bases, V lost 2 bases, and 6 bases had no gene match. The V gene's germline CDR1 is DFQATT and CDR2 SNEGSKA (reference sequence).

This clonotype was recorded at least ten times. The chain carries TRBV7-9 and TRBJ2-7; a possible D gene is TRBD1 (6 bases). This CDR3 has 13 amino acids. The germline V gene has CDR1 SEHNR and CDR2 FQNEAQ (reference sequence). Trimming took off 2 bases at V and 2 bases at J, with 7 bases between the two ends. The CDR3 here is CASSLRDTYEQYF. The CDR3 nucleotides read TGTGCCAGCAGCTTAAGGGACACCTACGAGCAGTACTTC.

Here the CDR3 DNA reads TGTGCCAGCAGCTTATCACGGGAGAAGGTGTACTTC. This sequence encodes CASSLSREKVYF. The chain uses TRBV7-9 and TRBJ2-4, with D possibly being TRBD2 (6 bases). CDR3 length: 12 amino acids. V shed 2 bases and J shed 15 bases, with 14 bases lying between them. The germline gives CDR1 SEHNR, CDR2 FQNEAQ (reference sequence).

The CDR3 here is CATGLAGTDTQYF. The DNA of the CDR3 is TGTGCCACCGGACTAGCGGGGACAGATACGCAGTATTTT. The chain carries TRBV6-2 or TRBV6-3 and TRBJ2-3, with 12 nucleotides matching TRBD2. Germline V gene data show CDR1 as MNHEY and CDR2 as SVGEGT. This CDR3 has 13 amino acids. With V trimmed by 10 bases and J by 3 bases, 2 bases remained unmatched.

The chain recombines TRBV30 with TRBJ2-5, with TRBD2 as a possible D gene (7 bases). This CDR3 has 15 residues. Germline CDR1 GTSNPN, CDR2 SVGIG (reference sequence). With 5 bases removed from V and 2 bases from J, the gap between germline ends came to 18 bases. This chain's CDR3 is CAWGNGGRGQETQYF. CDR3 DNA: TGTGCCTGGGGAAACGGGGGGCGGGGTCAAGAGACCCAGTACTTC.

Remarks on this clonotype: A much larger clone differs from this one at a single base, so this may be a read error. The chain uses TRBV9 and TRBJ2-6; D call uncertain. The CDR3 loop spans 18 amino acids. V gave up 4 bases and J gave up 0 bases, with 17 bases separating them. Germline V gene lookup returns CDR1 SGDLS and CDR2 YYNGEE. DNA of the CDR3: TGTGCCAGCAGCCGCAGTGTAACGGACGCCTCTGGGGCCAACGTCCTGACTTTC. Translation: CASSRSVTDASGANVLTF.

This clonotype turned up a few times. The chain joins TRBV24-1 to TRBJ2-2; 9 nucleotides line up with TRBD1. From germline, CDR1 is KGHDR and CDR2 SFDVKD. With 4 bases clipped from V and 5 bases from J, the junction kept 7 bases outside the gene matches. The CDR3 is 16 residues long. CDR3 loop: CATSEAGTGITGELFF. Here the CDR3 DNA reads TGTGCCACCAGTGAGGCCGGGACAGGGATTACCGGGGAGCTGTTTTTT.

The chain uses TRBV11-3 and TRBJ2-6; 11 bases align to TRBD1. CDR1 and CDR2 (germline): SGHNT, YENEEA. This CDR3 spans 17 amino acids. V lost 5 bases and J lost 0; bases outside the gene matches: 3. The CDR3 DNA is TGTGCCAGCAGCACCGGGACAGGGGGCTCTGGGGCCAACGTCCTGACTTTC. It yields the protein CASSTGTGGSGANVLTF.

This clonotype occurred a few times. This chain joins TRBV4-3 and TRBJ2-7, with 9 bases matching TRBD1. The germline CDR1 and CDR2 sequences are LGHNA and YSLEER. The length of the CDR3 is 16 residues. V was pared by 2 bases and J by 0 bases, with 5 bases of the junction left unmatched. Here the CDR3 reads CASSQHRGPGSYEQYF. CDR3 coding DNA: TGCGCCAGCAGCCAACACAGGGGGCCCGGCTCCTACGAGCAGTACTTC.

The rearrangement joins TRBV29-1 to TRBJ2-7; TRBD1 matches at 8 bases. The DNA end lines up better with TRBJ2-5; the J call may be wrong. Germline values: CDR1 SQVTM, CDR2 ANQGSEA. This CDR3 comprises 13 residues. Written as DNA, the CDR3 is TGCAGCGCGGCCGGACAGGGAGGCAAGACCCAGTACTTC. It codes for CSAAGQGGKTQYF.

V is TRBV7-8 and J is TRBJ1-5; 8 positions match TRBD1. Germline-derived CDR1 and CDR2 are SGHVS and FQNEAQ. J lost 4 bases, V lost 4 bases, and 6 bases had no gene match. This CDR3 has 15 residues. In DNA form, the CDR3 reads TGTGCCAGCAGCTCCGGGACAGGCTATAATCAGCCCCAGCATTTT. Translating gives CASSSGTGYNQPQHF.

This clonotype was recorded a few times. Here the CDR3 reads CASTPGTRGHEQFF. In DNA, the CDR3 is TGTGCCAGCACTCCAGGGACTAGGGGGCATGAGCAGTTCTTC. The V call is TRBV6-2 or TRBV6-3, the J call TRBJ2-1; maybe TRBD2 (8 bases). CDR3 length equals 14 residues. Germline V lookup: CDR1 MNHEY, CDR2 SVGEGT. V was shortened by 7 bases and J by 8 bases, with 18 bases between the two germline ends.